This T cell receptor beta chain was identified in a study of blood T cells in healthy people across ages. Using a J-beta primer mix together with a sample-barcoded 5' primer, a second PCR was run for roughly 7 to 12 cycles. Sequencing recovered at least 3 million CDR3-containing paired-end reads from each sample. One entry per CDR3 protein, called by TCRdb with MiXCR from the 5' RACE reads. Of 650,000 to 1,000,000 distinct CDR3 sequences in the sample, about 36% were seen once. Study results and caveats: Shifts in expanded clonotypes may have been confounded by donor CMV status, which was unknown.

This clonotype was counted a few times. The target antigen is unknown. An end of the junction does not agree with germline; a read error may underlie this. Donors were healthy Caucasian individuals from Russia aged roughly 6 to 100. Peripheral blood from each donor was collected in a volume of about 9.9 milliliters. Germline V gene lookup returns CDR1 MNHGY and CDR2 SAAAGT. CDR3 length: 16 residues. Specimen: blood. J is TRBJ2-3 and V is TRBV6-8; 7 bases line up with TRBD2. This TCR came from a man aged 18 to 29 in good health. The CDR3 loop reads CASSYKGREFTGTQYF. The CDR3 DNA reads TGTGCCAGCAGTTATAAAGGGAGGGAGTTCACAGGTACGCAGTATTTT.